This entry lists 31 T cell receptor beta chains sequenced from one sample in a study of blood T cell repertoires in COVID-19. This table comes from immunoSEQ multiplex PCR, and its TCRdb copy is limited to in-frame clones, with some not included. The sample lists 250,000 or so clones, roughly nine tenths occurring once. The source material was peripheral blood. The receptors come from a middle-aged woman who had recovered from COVID-19.

This clone has only one observation. The CDR3 sequence is CASRPDSSYYNSPLHF. The CDR3 nucleotides are TGTGCCAGCAGACCGGACAGTAGCTACTATAATTCACCCCTCCACTTT. The genes are TRBV2 and TRBJ1-6; a possible D gene is TRBD1 (6 bases). Looked up from germline, CDR1 is SNHLY and CDR2 is FYNNEI. The CDR3 is 16 residues long. V was pared by 6 bases and J by 3 bases, with 15 bases between.

The rearrangement links TRBV24-1 to TRBJ2-2; 7 bases align to TRBD1. J lost 6 bases, V lost 3 bases, and 9 bases had no gene match. Germline V lookup: CDR1 KGHDR, CDR2 SFDVKD. The CDR3 runs 16 residues. The CDR3 is CATSDQTTGRAGELFF. In nucleotides, the CDR3 is TGTGCCACCAGTGATCAAACGACAGGGAGAGCCGGGGAGCTGTTTTTT.

This clone was found once. The V call is TRBV7-2, the J call TRBJ2-1; TRBD1 is a possible D gene (5 bases). V was pared by 0 bases and J by 6 bases, with 15 bases between. CDR3 length equals 16 residues. Germline V gene lookup returns CDR1 SGHTA and CDR2 FQGNSA. Here the CDR3 DNA reads TGTGCCAGCAGCTTAGCGCCTTCCCCACAGGTCAATGAGCAGTTCTTC. Translated: CASSLAPSPQVNEQFF.

There are a few counts of this clone. The rearrangement links TRBV27 to TRBJ1-3; the D gene is possibly TRBD1 (5 bases). The CDR3 loop spans 14 amino acids. Trimming removed 6 bases at V and 0 bases at J, with 9 bases between. Germline-derived CDR1 and CDR2 are MNHEY and SMNVEV (reference sequence). The DNA for the CDR3 is TGTGCCAGCAGCCGGACAAGCTCTGGAAACACCATATATTTT. Translating gives CASSRTSSGNTIYF.

This clone was picked up one time. V gene TRBV14 combines with J gene TRBJ1-2; no clear D. The CDR3 covers 14 residues. Trimming stripped 7 bases from V and 12 bases from J, with 24 bases between. In germline, CDR1 is SGHDN, CDR2 FVKESK. CDR3: CASNVEVRNIGDTF. The CDR3 DNA reads as TGTGCCAGCAACGTCGAAGTCCGGAATATCGGGGACACCTTC.

V and J are TRBV11-2 and TRBJ1-1; TRBD1 matches at 7 bases. Germline trimming cut 5 bases from V and 2 bases from J; bases unmatched to any gene: 8. Germline values: CDR1 SGHAT, CDR2 FQNNGV. The CDR3 is 15 amino acids. Written as DNA, the CDR3 is TGTGCCAGCAGCGCCAACAGGGGAGTAAACACTGAAGCTTTCTTT. Amino acids: CASSANRGVNTEAFF.

The genes are TRBV7-9 and TRBJ2-7; tentative D call: TRBD2 (6 bases). This CDR3 has 14 amino acids. Germline CDR1 SEHNR, CDR2 FQNEAQ (reference sequence). V was pared by 4 bases and J by 4 bases, with 14 bases between. The CDR3 DNA reads as TGTGCCAGCAGCTCGTCTAAGGGGAGGTACGAGCAGTACTTC. It codes for CASSSSKGRYEQYF. Complete variable domain (other parts from reference TRBV7-9 and TRBJ2-7): DTGVSQNPRHKITKRGQNVTFRCDPISEHNRLYWYRQTLGQGPEFLTYFQNEAQLEKSRLLSDRFSAERPKGSFSTLEIQRTEQGDSAMYLCASSSSKGRYEQYFGPGTRLTVT.

The chain recombines TRBV11-2 with TRBJ2-2; 7 nucleotides line up with TRBD1. J gave up 1 base and V 3 bases, and 5 bases lay outside the gene matches. CDR3 size: 16 residues. Germline CDR1 reads SGHAT; CDR2 reads FQNNGV. CDR3 in DNA: TGTGCCAGCAGCTTTCGGACAGGAGTGAACACCGGGGAGCTGTTTTTT. Encoded protein: CASSFRTGVNTGELFF.

The chain joins TRBV5-5 to TRBJ2-5, with no clear D. Trimming took off 9 bases at V and 5 bases at J, with 14 bases between the two ends. Germline V CDR1 and CDR2: SGHKS, YYEKEE (reference sequence). The CDR3 extends over 12 amino acids. The CDR3 DNA reads as TGTGCCACCTCACTGCCTCCGGAGACCCAGTACTTC. It specifies CATSLPPETQYF.

The chain joins TRBV6-5 to TRBJ2-1; tentatively, D is TRBD1 (5 bases). The CDR3 consists of 15 residues. The germline CDR1 and CDR2 sequences are MNHEY and SVGAGI. The V end was cut by 2 bases, the J end by 7 bases, with 15 bases between. The CDR3 DNA is TGTGCCAGCAGTTACACGCGACAGTTCAGAAATGAGCAGTTCTTC. It yields the protein CASSYTRQFRNEQFF.

This sequence joins TRBV10-3 and TRBJ2-7, with D hard to call. There are 13 residues in the CDR3. Trimming took off 3 bases at V and 5 bases at J, with 11 bases between the two ends. CDR1 is ENHRY, CDR2 SYGVKD, per germline. The chain's CDR3 is CAISEQEAHEQYF. For the CDR3, the DNA is TGTGCCATCAGTGAACAAGAGGCCCACGAGCAGTACTTC.

The rearrangement joins TRBV9 to TRBJ1-1; D is unclear. In germline, CDR1 is SGDLS, CDR2 YYNGEE. The CDR3 covers 17 residues. V was clipped by 0 bases and J by 4 bases, with 19 bases between them. The CDR3 loop reads CASSVVHEGLGSTEAFF. CDR3 coding DNA: TGTGCCAGCAGCGTAGTTCATGAGGGCCTGGGTTCCACTGAAGCTTTCTTT.

The chain carries TRBV19 and TRBJ2-7, with 8 bases identical to TRBD1. The germline V gene has CDR1 LNHDA and CDR2 SQIVND (reference sequence). The ends lost 5 bases at V and 3 bases at J; junction bases unmatched: 3. The CDR3 runs to 13 residues. The CDR3: CASSAGQGYEQYV. The CDR3 DNA sequence: TGTGCCAGTAGTGCCGGACAGGGCTACGAGCAGTACGTC.

Only one count was recorded for this clone. The V gene is TRBV9, the J gene TRBJ2-7; 7 positions match TRBD1. Trimming at V came to 2 bases and at J to 6 bases, leaving 8 bases not matched to a gene. This CDR3 is built from 14 residues. Germline assignment: CDR1 SGDLS and CDR2 YYNGEE. CDR3 loop: CASSVGQVPGEQYF. Here the CDR3 DNA reads TGTGCCAGCAGCGTCGGACAGGTCCCCGGCGAGCAGTACTTC.

This clone was observed once. The chain employs TRBV7-9 and TRBJ2-2, with 8 bases identical to TRBD1. The junction had 7 bases not matched to a gene; V was cut back by 8 bases and J by 2 bases. From germline, CDR1 is SEHNR and CDR2 FQNEAQ (reference sequence). The CDR3 sequence is 15 residues long. CDR3 loop: CASGPTGDNTGELFF. The CDR3 DNA reads TGTGCCAGCGGCCCGACAGGGGACAACACCGGGGAGCTGTTTTTT.

The chain recombines TRBV28 with TRBJ1-1; TRBD1 matches at 8 bases. V trimming: 6 bases; J trimming: 3 bases; junction bases outside the gene matches: 3. Looked up from germline, CDR1 is MDHEN and CDR2 is SYDVKM. The CDR3 has 13 residues. The CDR3 DNA is TGTGCCAGCAGGGGACAGGTTCACACTGAAGCTTTCTTT. The encoded protein is CASRGQVHTEAFF.

In nucleotides, the CDR3 is TGTGCCAGCAGCGCTGAAGGGGGCTTAGAAGCTTTCTTT. This codes for CASSAEGGLEAFF. The rearrangement links TRBV7-9 to TRBJ1-1; TRBD1 matches at 7 bases. V shed 5 bases and J 8 bases; nucleotides not matched to a gene: 8. From germline, CDR1 is SEHNR and CDR2 FQNEAQ (reference sequence). This CDR3 comprises 13 residues.

J is TRBJ2-7 and V is TRBV6-5; TRBD2 might be the D (5 bases). CDR3 length: 14 residues. Germline loops: CDR1 MNHEY, CDR2 SVGAGI. Trimming cost V 4 bases and J 0 bases, with 10 bases left between them. The CDR3 loop reads CASSWTGSSYEQYF. The CDR3 region has the DNA TGTGCCAGCAGTTGGACTGGGAGCTCCTACGAGCAGTACTTC.

This rearrangement joins TRBV29-1 to TRBJ2-3; the D gene is possibly TRBD2 (6 bases). The V gene's germline CDR1 is SQVTM and CDR2 ANQGSEA. Trimming shortened V by 7 bases and J by 2 bases, and 10 bases separated the two germline ends. This CDR3 contains 12 residues. The CDR3 here is CSARDSTDTQYF. CDR3 nucleotides: TGCAGCGCTCGGGACTCCACAGATACGCAGTATTTT.

CDR3 coding DNA: TGTGCCAGCAGTCCCCTTGAGACTACCTACAATGAGCAGTTCTTC. Amino acid sequence: CASSPLETTYNEQFF. This chain links TRBV6-5 with TRBJ2-1, with D tentatively TRBD2 (5 bases). The V gene's germline CDR1 is MNHEY and CDR2 SVGAGI. The CDR3 has 15 amino acids. V lost 5 bases and J 2 bases, leaving 13 bases between the germline ends.

This rearrangement joins TRBV19 to TRBJ1-4; the match to TRBD1 covers 7 bases. Germline CDR1 reads LNHDA; CDR2 reads SQIVND (reference sequence). This CDR3 region has 15 residues. V lost 6 bases to trimming and J lost 3 bases; unmatched junction nucleotides: 7. CDR3 protein: CASSLRDRSNEKLFF. Written as DNA, the CDR3 is TGTGCCAGTAGCCTACGGGACAGATCTAATGAAAAACTGTTTTTT.

The genes are TRBV5-8 and TRBJ2-3, with D possibly TRBD2 on 5 matching bases. The germline V gene encodes CDR1 SGHTS and CDR2 YDEGEE. V was trimmed by 0 bases and J by 10 bases, leaving 15 bases between them. This CDR3 is 14 amino acids long. The chain's CDR3 is CASSLGTWRVAQYF. CDR3 DNA: TGTGCCAGCAGCTTGGGTACTTGGCGGGTTGCGCAGTATTTT.

The chain is built from TRBV18 and TRBJ2-5, with 9 bases fitting TRBD1. CDR3 length equals 16 residues. CDR1 and CDR2 from the germline V gene are KGHSH and LQKENI. Trimming cost V 5 bases and J 4 bases; bases outside gene matches: 11. Here the CDR3 DNA reads TGTGCCAGCTCAAAATCCCAGACAGGGGGGAGAGAGACCCAGTACTTC. Residues: CASSKSQTGGRETQYF.

The V gene is TRBV6-5, the J gene TRBJ2-1, with a weak D call TRBD2 (5 bases). The CDR3 loop spans 13 amino acids. V was pared by 5 bases and J by 4 bases, with 9 bases between. CDR1 and CDR2 from the germline V gene are MNHEY and SVGAGI. The CDR3 spells CASSPGIYNEQFF. In nucleotides, the CDR3 is TGTGCCAGCAGTCCGGGGATTTACAATGAGCAGTTCTTC.

In its sample, this clone was seen once. The chain has TRBV9 and TRBJ1-3; tentatively, D is TRBD1 (6 bases). CDR1 is SGDLS and CDR2 is YYNGEE in the germline V gene. The CDR3 has 14 amino acids. Trimming removed 2 bases at V and 3 bases at J, with 9 bases between. The CDR3 sequence: CASSVSGDGNTIYF. The CDR3 nucleotides are TGTGCCAGCAGCGTTTCAGGGGATGGAAACACCATATATTTT.

The chain couples TRBV25-1 to TRBJ1-1; TRBD1 matches at 11 bases. V shed 3 bases and J 4 bases; nucleotides not matched to a gene: 4. This CDR3 is built from 15 residues. Germline V gene sequence: CDR1 MGHDK, CDR2 SYGVNS. In DNA, the CDR3 is TGTGCCAGCAGTGATCTCGGACAGGGGGCCACTGAAGCTTTCTTT. This gives the protein CASSDLGQGATEAFF.

As DNA, the CDR3 is TGTGCCAGCAGTTACGAGATTAGCGGCAACACCGGGGAGCTGTTTTTT. It translates to CASSYEISGNTGELFF. The chain is built from TRBV6-5 and TRBJ2-2; possible D gene TRBD2, 6 bases. This CDR3 contains 16 residues. Germline V gene lookup returns CDR1 MNHEY and CDR2 SVGAGI. The V end lost 2 bases, the J end lost 2 bases, and 12 bases lay between the germline ends.

V is TRBV5-4 and J is TRBJ2-3; 11 positions agree with TRBD2. There are 15 residues in the CDR3. CDR1 is SGHNT and CDR2 is YYREEE in the germline V gene (reference sequence). Unmatched junction bases numbered 3, after V lost 3 bases and J lost 3 bases. The CDR3 coding sequence is TGTGCCAGCAGCTCTACTAGCGGGAGTACAGATACGCAGTATTTT. Amino acids: CASSSTSGSTDTQYF.

The chain links TRBV19 to TRBJ1-2; no clear D gene. This CDR3 spans 12 amino acids. From germline, CDR1 is LNHDA and CDR2 SQIVND (reference sequence). V lost 3 bases and J lost 3, with 5 bases in between. DNA of the CDR3: TGTGCCAGTAGTATCGACTACTATGGCTACACCTTC. This codes for CASSIDYYGYTF.

This sequence joins TRBV6-1 and TRBJ2-7; 9 nucleotides agree with TRBD2. The junction had 5 bases not matched to a gene; V was cut back by 2 bases and J by 6 bases. The germline CDR1 and CDR2 sequences are MNHNS and SASEGT. This CDR3 has 14 residues. The chain's CDR3 is CASSESLAGFEQYV. The CDR3 nucleotides read TGTGCCAGCAGTGAAAGCCTAGCGGGATTCGAGCAGTACGTC.

This clone came up a few times. The rearrangement joins TRBV28 to TRBJ1-5; possibly TRBD1 for D (6 bases). Trimming removed 6 bases at V and 7 bases at J, with 19 bases between. CDR1 MDHEN and CDR2 SYDVKM come from the germline V gene. The CDR3 covers 15 residues. The chain's CDR3 is CASRRAGVGGQPQHF. The CDR3 DNA reads as TGTGCCAGCAGGAGGGCAGGGGTGGGTGGCCAGCCCCAGCATTTT.